This T cell receptor (beta chain) was profiled in a study of T cell changes during pregnancy in multiple sclerosis. Some clones are missing from TCRdb's copy, which holds only in-frame ones; the method was immunoSEQ multiplex PCR. The repertoire holds about 28,000 clones, roughly 89% seen once, with around 0.8% in the top ten. J lost 5 bases, V lost 8 bases, and 0 bases had no gene match. Germline loops: CDR1 SNHLY, CDR2 FYNNEI. This CDR3 contains 13 residues. The chain links TRBV2 to TRBJ2-5, with 15 positions matching TRBD2. This receptor was identified in a female donor with multiple sclerosis, enrolled in a pregnancy study. Material: CD4+ T cells from peripheral blood mononuclear cells, obtained in the second trimester of pregnancy. In DNA form, the CDR3 reads TGTGCCAGCGGACTAGCGGGGGGGGAGACCCAGTACTTC. Its protein is CASGLAGGETQYF.